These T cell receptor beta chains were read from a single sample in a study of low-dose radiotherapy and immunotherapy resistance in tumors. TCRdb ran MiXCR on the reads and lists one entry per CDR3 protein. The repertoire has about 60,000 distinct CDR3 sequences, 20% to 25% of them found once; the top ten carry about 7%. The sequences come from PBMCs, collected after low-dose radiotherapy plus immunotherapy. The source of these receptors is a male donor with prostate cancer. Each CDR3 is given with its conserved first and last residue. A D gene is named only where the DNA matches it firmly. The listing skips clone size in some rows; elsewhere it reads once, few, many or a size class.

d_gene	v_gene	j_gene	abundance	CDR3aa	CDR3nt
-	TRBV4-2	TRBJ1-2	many	CASSQDPDRPYGYTF	TGTGCCAGCAGCCAAGATCCGGACAGACCTTATGGCTACACCTTC
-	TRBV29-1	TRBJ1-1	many	CSAAWDRNTEAFF	TGCAGCGCTGCGTGGGATCGTAACACTGAAGCTTTCTTT
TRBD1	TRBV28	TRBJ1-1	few	CASSPNRGHTEAFF	TGTGCCAGCAGTCCGAACAGGGGGCACACTGAAGCTTTCTTT
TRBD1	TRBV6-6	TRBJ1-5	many	CASSWGQSNQPQHF	TGTGCCAGCAGTTGGGGACAGAGCAATCAGCCCCAGCATTTT
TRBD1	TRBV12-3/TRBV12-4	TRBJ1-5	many	CASSQRTGVNQPQHF	TGTGCCAGCAGCCAAAGGACAGGGGTAAATCAGCCCCAGCATTTT
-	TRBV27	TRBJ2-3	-	CASSSASPYRADTQYF	TGTGCCAGCAGTTCCGCTAGCCCCTACAGGGCAGATACGCAGTATTTT
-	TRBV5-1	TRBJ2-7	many	CASSLEIPLEQYF	TGCGCCAGCAGCTTGGAGATCCCTCTCGAGCAGTACTTC
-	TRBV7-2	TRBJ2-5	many	CASSLGPGIQETQYF	TGTGCCAGCAGCTTGGGACCCGGGATCCAAGAGACCCAGTACTTC
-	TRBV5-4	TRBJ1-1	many	CASSLDGGTEAFF	TGTGCCAGCAGCTTGGATGGGGGAACTGAAGCTTTCTTT
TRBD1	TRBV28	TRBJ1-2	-	CASSLGTAYGYTF	TGTGCCAGCAGTTTAGGGACAGCCTATGGCTACACCTTC
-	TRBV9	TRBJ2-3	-	CASSASPGAGDTQYF	TGTGCCAGCAGCGCCTCCCCGGGGGCCGGAGATACGCAGTATTTT
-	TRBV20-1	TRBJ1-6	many	CSALGGTPRSNNSPLHF	TGCAGTGCCCTAGGAGGGACCCCCCGTTCGAATAATTCACCCCTCCACTTT
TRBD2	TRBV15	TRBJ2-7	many	CATSRVNAGTSGGAGYEQYF	TGTGCCACCAGCAGGGTAAACGCCGGGACTAGCGGGGGGGCCGGCTACGAGCAGTACTTC
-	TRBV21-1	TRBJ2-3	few	CASSKALRWWGAGTDTQYF	-
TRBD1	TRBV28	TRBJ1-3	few	CASGQGWANTIYF	TGTGCCAGCGGACAGGGTTGGGCAAACACCATATATTTT
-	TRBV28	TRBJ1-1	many	CASSLTGSEAFF	TGTGCCAGCAGTTTAACAGGGTCTGAAGCTTTCTTT